A single sample gave rise to the 14 T cell receptor beta chains below, sequenced in a study of cytomegalovirus exposure and HLA in healthy donors (dated by TCRdb to 2016 to 2017). Receptor libraries were prepared by the immunoSEQ multiplex PCR assay. For the multiplex PCR, a mixture combining 60 forward primers for TCR Vbeta segments and 13 reverse primers for TCR Jbeta segments was used. This immuneACCESS table, as held by TCRdb, lists in-frame sequences with V and J called but not all clones. Of the missing ones, under half trace to an unresolved V gene in checked studies; the others have no known cause. A total of about 140,000 clones appear in this sample, 82% of them only once. The biggest ten clones account for 3% to 3.5% of the sample. Material: PBMCs. Receptors originate from a man aged 18 to 29 in good health and CMV-seropositive.

V usage is TRBV9 and J usage is TRBJ2-2; 7 bases map to TRBD2. The CDR3 has 16 amino acids. The ends lost 4 bases at V and 1 base at J; junction bases unmatched: 7. CDR1 and CDR2 from the germline V gene are SGDLS and YYNGEE. CDR3 coding DNA: TGTGCCAGCAGCTCTAGACTAGCCATGAACACCGGGGAGCTGTTTTTT. Protein product: CASSSRLAMNTGELFF.

The chain recombines TRBV7-2 with TRBJ2-4; 7 bases are a match to TRBD2. Per germline, CDR1 SGHTA and CDR2 FQGNSA. The CDR3 totals 15 residues. V was pared by 1 base and J by 5 bases, with 5 bases of the junction left unmatched. The CDR3 DNA sequence: TGTGCCAGCAGCTTAGTTGGGACTACCCAAAACATTCAGTACTTC. Protein product: CASSLVGTTQNIQYF.

The chain uses TRBV11-2 and TRBJ1-1; TRBD1 might be the D (5 bases). V lost 1 base and J lost 0, with 9 bases in between. This CDR3 has 15 amino acids. Germline values: CDR1 SGHAT, CDR2 FQNNGV. CDR3 loop: CASSLGGGLNTEAFF. The CDR3 DNA sequence: TGTGCCAGCAGCTTAGGCGGGGGGTTGAACACTGAAGCTTTCTTT. Complete variable domain (other parts from reference TRBV11-2 and TRBJ1-1): EAGVAQSPRYKIIEKRQSVAFWCNPISGHATLYWYQQILGQGPKLLIQFQNNGVVDDSQLPKDRFSAERLKGVDSTLKIQPAKLEDSAVYLCASSLGGGLNTEAFFGQGTRLTVV.

The chain joins TRBV10-1 to TRBJ1-1; 7 bases are a match to TRBD1. The CDR3 runs to 14 residues. V was pared by 5 bases and J by 2 bases, with 5 bases of the junction left unmatched. CDR1 is WNHNN, CDR2 SYGVQD, per germline (reference sequence). CDR3 nucleotides: TGCGCCAGCAGTCCAGGGGGGCTAAACACTGAAGCTTTCTTT. Translated: CASSPGGLNTEAFF.

CDR3 sequence reads: CASSSGLGPMGQFF. In nucleotides, the CDR3 is TGTGCCAGCAGCTCAGGGCTAGGGCCAATGGGGCAGTTCTTC. V and J are TRBV5-6 and TRBJ2-1, with D possibly matching TRBD1 (5 bases). This CDR3 has 14 residues. V lost 3 bases to trimming and J lost 12 bases, with 19 bases between them. CDR1 and CDR2 (germline): SGHDT, YYEEEE.

The genes are TRBV11-3 and TRBJ1-1; D is uncertain. The germline V gene encodes CDR1 SGHNT and CDR2 YENEEA. V lost 5 bases to trimming and J lost 1 base, with 8 bases between them. CDR3 length equals 13 residues. CDR3 bases: TGTGCCAGCAGCCCCGGAGGGAACACTGAAGCTTTCTTT. It yields the protein CASSPGGNTEAFF.

This chain uses TRBV19 with TRBJ2-7, with TRBD2 matching over 11 bases. Germline-derived CDR1 and CDR2 are LNHDA and SQIVND (reference sequence). There are 18 residues in the CDR3. The V gene end was trimmed by 8 bases and the J gene end by 0 bases; junction bases not matched to a gene: 15. The CDR3 sequence: CASSLKLAGVVCSYEQYF. In DNA, the CDR3 is TGTGCCAGTTCCCTTAAACTAGCGGGAGTAGTGTGCTCCTACGAGCAGTACTTC.

This clone was picked up one time. This chain uses TRBV30 with TRBJ2-3, with TRBD2 as a possible D gene (6 bases). Germline loops: CDR1 GTSNPN, CDR2 SVGIG (reference sequence). The length of the CDR3 is 15 residues. Trimming pared 3 bases from V and 4 bases from J, leaving 17 bases between. Written as DNA, the CDR3 is TGTGCCTGGAGCAACGGAGGGGTAGGGGCAGATACGCAGTATTTT. It translates to CAWSNGGVGADTQYF.

A single count supports this clone. This chain joins TRBV18 and TRBJ1-5; 7 nucleotides line up with TRBD1. Germline CDR1 is KGHSH and CDR2 is LQKENI. The trim removed 1 base at V and 4 bases at J, leaving 7 bases unmatched. The CDR3 has 16 amino acids. The CDR3 loop is CASSPQEGAGNQPQHF. DNA for the CDR3: TGTGCCAGCTCACCACAGGAGGGGGCAGGGAATCAGCCCCAGCATTTT.

This sequence joins TRBV5-5 and TRBJ2-3; 7 bases map to TRBD2. J gave up 6 bases and V 2 bases, and 15 bases lay outside the gene matches. This CDR3 region has 17 residues. CDR1 is SGHKS, CDR2 YYEKEE, per germline (reference sequence). The CDR3 sequence is CASSFLPLAVAQDTQYF. DNA of the CDR3: TGTGCCAGCAGCTTTCTCCCCCTAGCGGTAGCTCAGGATACGCAGTATTTT.

The chain recombines TRBV13 with TRBJ2-5; 10 nucleotides align to TRBD2. Looked up from germline, CDR1 is PRHDT and CDR2 is FYEKMQ (reference sequence). The V gene end was trimmed by 6 bases and the J gene end by 4 bases; junction bases not matched to a gene: 11. This CDR3 comprises 16 residues. Here the CDR3 DNA reads TGTGCCAGCAGTGGTGAGACTAGCGGGTGGAGAGAGACCCAGTACTTC. This translates into CASSGETSGWRETQYF. Full variable domain (missing parts from reference TRBV13 and TRBJ2-5): AAGVIQSPRHLIKEKRETATLKCYPIPRHDTVYWYQQGPGQDPQFLISFYEKMQSDKGSIPDRFSAQQFSDYHSELNMSSLELGDSALYFCASSGETSGWRETQYFGPGTRLLVL.

In its sample, this clone was seen a few times. The chain has TRBV6-5 and TRBJ2-7; D perhaps matches TRBD1 (6 bases). The CDR3 loop spans 16 amino acids. V was shortened by 4 bases and J by 3 bases, with 19 bases between the two germline ends. Germline CDR1 and CDR2: MNHEY and SVGAGI. CDR3 residues: CASSSPGTQINYEQYF. The CDR3 region has the DNA TGTGCCAGCAGTTCCCCCGGGACACAAATCAACTACGAGCAGTACTTC.

The V and J genes are TRBV29-1 and TRBJ2-5, with 8 bases matching TRBD1. Germline V lookup: CDR1 SQVTM, CDR2 ANQGSEA. The CDR3 spans 14 residues. V lost 4 bases, J lost 5 bases, and 9 bases stayed unmatched. The CDR3 nucleotides are TGCAGCGTTGCTCCGGGACAGGTTGGGGAGACCCAGTACTTC. Amino acid sequence: CSVAPGQVGETQYF.

A few counts support this clone. The chain is built from TRBV4-2 and TRBJ2-7; possible D gene TRBD1, 6 bases. CDR1 LGHNA and CDR2 YNFKEQ come from the germline V gene. The CDR3 consists of 16 residues. The ends were cut back, 3 bases at V and 1 base at J, with 16 bases in the middle. CDR3 region: CASSHTPDRTSYEQYF. Written as DNA, the CDR3 is TGTGCCAGCAGCCACACCCCCGACAGGACATCCTACGAGCAGTACTTC.